This is a list of T cell receptor beta chains from one sample in a study of blood T cell repertoires in COVID-19. Method: immunoSEQ multiplex PCR; TCRdb's copy keeps in-frame clones and lacks some. The table shows roughly 200,000 clones, with about four fifths occurring only once. Source material: peripheral blood. These TCRs come from a man aged 45-60 years with active or convalescent COVID-19. Both conserved end residues are part of each CDR3. The order of the fields is CDR3 length, D gene, J gene, clone size, V gene, CDR3 DNA, CDR3 protein. A D gene is named only where the DNA matches it firmly. Size is omitted from some rows. Given values are once, few, many or a class for expanded clones.

>13|.|TRBJ2-2|.|TRBV9
TGTGCCAGCAGCCCTACGGGGGCCGGGGAGCTGTTTTTT
CASSPTGAGELFF
>15|TRBD1|TRBJ1-1|.|TRBV27
TGTGCCAGCAGTTTCTCCAACAGGGGAACTACTGAAGCTTTCTTT
CASSFSNRGTTEAFF
>14|.|TRBJ1-3|.|TRBV18
TGTGCCAGCTCACCACCCACGGTCGGAAACACCATATATTTT
CASSPPTVGNTIYF
>15|.|TRBJ1-2|.|TRBV4-1
TGCGCCAGCAGCCAGGGGAGGGGGGGGAGCTATGGCTACACCTTC
CASSQGRGGSYGYTF
>16|TRBD2|TRBJ2-3|.|TRBV3-1/TRBV3-2
TGTGCCAGCAGCCAAGGGGGCGGGACTAGCGGGGACGGGCAGTATTTT
CASSQGGGTSGDGQYF
>15|.|TRBJ2-2|.|TRBV27
TGTGCCAGCAGTCCTCGATCCGCGGGTAATTGGGAGCTGTTTTTT
CASSPRSAGNWELFF
>14|.|TRBJ2-3|once|TRBV7-2
TGTGCCAGCAGCTCAGGCGGCGCGGGAGATACGCAGTATTTT
CASSSGGAGDTQYF
>16|.|TRBJ1-6|.|TRBV7-2
TGTGCCAGCAGCTTACGTCCGGCCAGGGTGGATTCACCCCTCCACTTT
CASSLRPARVDSPLHF
>14|TRBD1|TRBJ1-1|.|TRBV18
TGTGCCAGCTCATCTAGACAGGGAAACACTGAAGCTTTCTTT
CASSSRQGNTEAFF
>16|.|TRBJ1-6|.|TRBV5-5
TGTGCCAGCAGCTGGGACACGAGCTCCTATAATTCACCCCTCCACTTT
CASSWDTSSYNSPLHF
>14|.|TRBJ1-1|.|TRBV7-9
TGTGCCAGCAGCTCCCTTACCGACAGGCAGGAAGCTTTCTTT
CASSSLTDRQEAFF
>13|TRBD2|TRBJ2-5|.|TRBV18
TGTGCCAGCTCACTCGGACTAGAGGAGACCCAGTACTTC
CASSLGLEETQYF
>16|TRBD2|TRBJ2-3|.|TRBV7-9
TGTGCCAGCAGCACGGGACTAGCGGGGGGCACAGATACGCAGTATTTT
CASSTGLAGGTDTQYF
>13|TRBD1|TRBJ1-2|.|TRBV2
TGTGCCAGCAGTAGGGACAGGGGAAGAGGCTACACCTTC
CASSRDRGRGYTF
>18|TRBD2|TRBJ2-2|.|TRBV7-3
TGTGCCAGCAGCCCCGGGATAGCGGGGGGAGTTAACACCGGGGAGCTGTTTTTT
CASSPGIAGGVNTGELFF
>17|TRBD1|TRBJ1-1|.|TRBV18
TGTGCCAGCTCACCGGCCCGACAGGGGGCGGGAAACACTGAAGCTTTCTTT
CASSPARQGAGNTEAFF
>14|.|TRBJ2-1|.|TRBV15
TGTGCCACCAGCCCCCGGAGAAGCGACAATGAGCAGTTCTTC
CATSPRRSDNEQFF
>17|TRBD1|TRBJ1-1|.|TRBV2
TGTGCCAGCACCACTAGTCGGACAGGGGAGAAGAACACTGAAGCTTTCTTT
CASTTSRTGEKNTEAFF
>17|TRBD2|TRBJ2-7|once|TRBV6-2/TRBV6-3
TGTGCCAGCAGTTACCTTCCCAGCGGGGGGTTCTCCTACGAGCAGTACTTC
CASSYLPSGGFSYEQYF
>17|.|TRBJ1-3|once|TRBV10-3
TGTGCCATCAGTGAAAACCCTCGAGGGCTCTCTGGAAACACCATATATTTT
CAISENPRGLSGNTIYF
>13|.|TRBJ2-3|.|TRBV9
TGTGCCAGCAGCCCCCGGGATACAGATACGCAGTATTTT
CASSPRDTDTQYF
>12|.|TRBJ1-1|.|TRBV5-5
TGTGCCAGCAGCTTGTCGGTCAATGAAGCTTTCTTT
CASSLSVNEAFF
>17|TRBD2|TRBJ2-7|.|TRBV28
TGTGCCAGCAGTTCTCGGGGGGGGACAAGAAGCTCCTACGAGCAGTACTTC
CASSSRGGTRSSYEQYF